This TCR beta chain came from a study of blood T cell repertoires in COVID-19. Germline CDR1 and CDR2: MNHEY and SVGAGI. This CDR3 has 16 amino acids. Trimming removed 0 bases from V and 7 bases from J; junction bases left unmatched: 8. Authors' processing steps: The assay estimated nucleated cells by amplifying reference gene primers. Some clones are missing from TCRdb's copy, which holds only in-frame ones; the method was immunoSEQ multiplex PCR. The V and J calls and clone size were taken over from that table, and D and trimming were inferred from the DNA. This table holds 200,000 to 250,000 clones, about nine tenths found once.

The chain combines TRBV6-5 with TRBJ2-1; 8 bases are shared with TRBD2. The sequence derives from a man aged 50 to 60 with acute or convalescent COVID-19. Sample: peripheral blood. The CDR3 here is CASSYSRAGVNNEQFF. As DNA, the CDR3 is TGTGCCAGCAGTTACTCCCGAGCGGGGGTCAATAATGAGCAGTTCTTC.